This T cell receptor (beta chain) was identified in a study of blood T cell repertoires in COVID-19. The V and J ends lost 4 bases and 4 bases respectively, with 11 bases between them. Germline CDR1 is SGHTA and CDR2 is FQGNSA. The CDR3 has 13 amino acids. Measured with immunoSEQ multiplex PCR; TCRdb has only the in-frame clones, and not every one. There are 140,000 to 150,000 clones in the sample; 65% to 85% occur only once, and 5% to 7% lies in the top ten. Sample: PBMCs or T cells enriched from blood (not recorded which). The source of this sequence is a woman aged 50 to 60 who had been exposed to COVID-19. V is TRBV7-2 and J is TRBJ2-7; tentatively, D is TRBD1 (5 bases). The CDR3 sequence: CASSSRQTYEQYF. In DNA form, the CDR3 reads TGTGCCAGCAGCTCCCGACAGACATACGAGCAGTACTTC.